These T cell receptor beta chains were read from a single sample in a study of cytomegalovirus exposure and HLA in healthy donors. This table comes from immunoSEQ multiplex PCR, and its TCRdb copy is limited to in-frame clones, with some not included. The sample records approximately 120,000 clones, 75% being singletons. Sequenced input: PBMCs. These receptors all stem from a man aged 30 to 39 in good health and CMV-seronegative. CDR3s include the opening cysteine and the closing phenylalanine or tryptophan. The order of the fields is clone size, D gene, J gene, V gene, CDR3 protein, CDR3 DNA. A D gene is named only where the DNA matches it firmly. Only some rows state a clone size, as once, few, many or a class for expanded clones.

clone size: .
D gene: .
J gene: TRBJ1-1
V gene: TRBV5-3
CDR3 protein: CARSLGGEEAFF
CDR3 DNA: TGTGCCAGAAGCTTGGGGGGCGAAGAAGCTTTCTTT

clone size: .
D gene: .
J gene: TRBJ2-2
V gene: TRBV5-1
CDR3 protein: CASSWQGPGELFF
CDR3 DNA: TGCGCCAGCAGCTGGCAGGGCCCCGGGGAGCTGTTTTTT

clone size: few
D gene: .
J gene: TRBJ1-6
V gene: TRBV28
CDR3 protein: CATVQGTSPLHF
CDR3 DNA: TGTGCCACCGTCCAGGGTACGTCACCCCTCCACTTT

clone size: .
D gene: TRBD1
J gene: TRBJ2-3
V gene: TRBV6-4
CDR3 protein: CASSDPQGGTDTQYF
CDR3 DNA: TGTGCCAGCAGTGACCCACAGGGGGGCACAGATACGCAGTATTTT

clone size: .
D gene: TRBD2
J gene: TRBJ2-1
V gene: TRBV5-1
CDR3 protein: CASSSRVRRELDDEQFF
CDR3 DNA: TGCGCCAGCAGCTCCAGGGTGAGGCGGGAGTTAGACGATGAGCAGTTCTTC

clone size: .
D gene: TRBD2
J gene: TRBJ2-3
V gene: TRBV6-5
CDR3 protein: CASRALAGGMDTQYF
CDR3 DNA: TGTGCCAGCAGAGCATTAGCGGGGGGAATGGATACGCAGTATTTT

clone size: .
D gene: TRBD1
J gene: TRBJ2-1
V gene: TRBV30
CDR3 protein: CAWSVIRTGVKFF
CDR3 DNA: TGTGCCTGGAGTGTTATCCGCACAGGGGTGAAGTTCTTC

clone size: .
D gene: TRBD1
J gene: TRBJ1-3
V gene: TRBV7-2
CDR3 protein: CASSLLGTGFSGNTIYF
CDR3 DNA: TGTGCCAGCAGCTTACTTGGGACAGGGTTCTCTGGAAACACCATATATTTT

clone size: .
D gene: TRBD2
J gene: TRBJ2-3
V gene: TRBV13
CDR3 protein: CASTGGGGDTQYF
CDR3 DNA: TGTGCCAGCACCGGGGGGGGCGGGGATACGCAGTATTTT

clone size: .
D gene: .
J gene: TRBJ1-1
V gene: TRBV29-1
CDR3 protein: CSAVRALNTEAFF
CDR3 DNA: TGCAGCGCTGTGCGGGCTTTGAACACTGAAGCTTTCTTT

clone size: few
D gene: .
J gene: TRBJ1-1
V gene: TRBV6-5
CDR3 protein: CASSYSEVRTEAFF
CDR3 DNA: TGTGCCAGCAGTTACTCGGAGGTGAGGACTGAAGCTTTCTTT

clone size: once
D gene: .
J gene: TRBJ2-5
V gene: TRBV5-4
CDR3 protein: CASSFIAESQETQYF
CDR3 DNA: TGTGCCAGCAGCTTTATTGCGGAAAGCCAAGAGACCCAGTACTTC

clone size: .
D gene: TRBD2
J gene: TRBJ2-3
V gene: TRBV18
CDR3 protein: CASSPGLAGVKDTQYF
CDR3 DNA: TGTGCCAGCTCACCGGGACTAGCGGGAGTGAAAGATACGCAGTATTTT

clone size: .
D gene: TRBD2
J gene: TRBJ2-5
V gene: TRBV6-5
CDR3 protein: CASSPLAGTQETQYF
CDR3 DNA: TGTGCCAGCAGCCCCCTAGCGGGAACTCAAGAGACCCAGTACTTC

clone size: .
D gene: .
J gene: TRBJ2-2
V gene: TRBV29-1
CDR3 protein: CSVEQQTGELFF
CDR3 DNA: TGCAGCGTTGAACAACAGACCGGGGAGCTGTTTTTT

clone size: .
D gene: TRBD2
J gene: TRBJ2-1
V gene: TRBV7-9
CDR3 protein: CASRENTGGYNEQFF
CDR3 DNA: TGTGCCAGCAGGGAAAACACGGGAGGATACAATGAGCAGTTCTTC

clone size: .
D gene: .
J gene: TRBJ1-4
V gene: TRBV30
CDR3 protein: CAWDPGRGNEKLFF
CDR3 DNA: TGTGCCTGGGACCCCGGCAGGGGCAATGAAAAACTGTTTTTT

clone size: once
D gene: TRBD1
J gene: TRBJ2-7
V gene: TRBV7-2
CDR3 protein: CASSLDGQGAYEQYF
CDR3 DNA: TGTGCCAGCAGCTTAGACGGACAGGGGGCTTACGAGCAGTACTTC

clone size: .
D gene: .
J gene: TRBJ2-5
V gene: TRBV18
CDR3 protein: CASSGLGRETQYF
CDR3 DNA: TGTGCCAGCTCAGGTCTAGGCCGGGAGACCCAGTACTTC

clone size: .
D gene: TRBD1
J gene: TRBJ2-5
V gene: TRBV30
CDR3 protein: CAYTQGVAETQYF
CDR3 DNA: TGTGCCTACACCCAGGGGGTGGCGGAGACCCAGTACTTC

clone size: .
D gene: .
J gene: TRBJ1-5
V gene: TRBV6-1
CDR3 protein: CASNKDSLQPQHF
CDR3 DNA: TGTGCCAGCAATAAAGACAGCCTTCAGCCCCAGCATTTT

clone size: few
D gene: .
J gene: TRBJ2-3
V gene: TRBV20-1
CDR3 protein: CSAQPRDTQYF
CDR3 DNA: TGCAGTGCCCAACCTCGGGATACGCAGTATTTT

clone size: .
D gene: TRBD1
J gene: TRBJ2-7
V gene: TRBV7-2
CDR3 protein: CASTNDRVYEQYF
CDR3 DNA: TGTGCCAGCACTAACGACAGGGTCTACGAGCAGTACTTC

clone size: few
D gene: TRBD2
J gene: TRBJ2-4
V gene: TRBV7-6
CDR3 protein: CASSLGGGKNIQYF
CDR3 DNA: TGTGCCAGCAGCTTAGGCGGGGGTAAAAACATTCAGTACTTC

clone size: few
D gene: TRBD1
J gene: TRBJ2-5
V gene: TRBV14
CDR3 protein: CASSLQGAAGETQYF
CDR3 DNA: TGTGCCAGCAGTCTCCAGGGGGCGGCGGGAGAGACCCAGTACTTC

clone size: .
D gene: .
J gene: TRBJ1-1
V gene: TRBV2
CDR3 protein: CASRANTEAFF
CDR3 DNA: TGTGCCAGCAGAGCGAACACTGAAGCTTTCTTT

clone size: .
D gene: .
J gene: TRBJ2-7
V gene: TRBV7-9
CDR3 protein: CASSLAWQGSMAYEQYF
CDR3 DNA: TGTGCCAGCAGCTTAGCTTGGCAGGGAAGTATGGCCTACGAGCAGTACTTC

clone size: .
D gene: .
J gene: TRBJ1-1
V gene: TRBV28
CDR3 protein: CASSRTSMNTEAFF
CDR3 DNA: TGTGCCAGCAGTAGGACATCCATGAACACTGAAGCTTTCTTT

clone size: .
D gene: .
J gene: TRBJ1-2
V gene: TRBV30
CDR3 protein: CAWTQGVQGGYTF
CDR3 DNA: TGTGCCTGGACGCAAGGGGTACAAGGTGGCTACACCTTC

clone size: .
D gene: .
J gene: TRBJ2-1
V gene: TRBV7-2
CDR3 protein: CASSLPPYNEQFF
CDR3 DNA: TGTGCCAGCAGCCTCCCCCCCTACAATGAGCAGTTCTTC

clone size: .
D gene: TRBD1
J gene: TRBJ1-5
V gene: TRBV7-9
CDR3 protein: CASSRTGNNQPQHF
CDR3 DNA: TGTGCCAGCAGTCGGACAGGGAACAATCAGCCCCAGCATTTT

clone size: .
D gene: TRBD1
J gene: TRBJ1-6
V gene: TRBV28
CDR3 protein: CASYPGSGGSPLHF
CDR3 DNA: TGTGCCAGCTATCCGGGGTCAGGGGGCTCACCCCTCCACTTT

clone size: .
D gene: .
J gene: TRBJ2-7
V gene: TRBV10-3
CDR3 protein: CAISVGDKSYEQYF
CDR3 DNA: TGTGCCATCAGTGTAGGGGACAAATCCTACGAGCAGTACTTC

clone size: .
D gene: .
J gene: TRBJ2-1
V gene: TRBV19
CDR3 protein: CASSINRENEQFF
CDR3 DNA: TGTGCCAGTAGTATTAACAGGGAAAATGAGCAGTTCTTC

clone size: few
D gene: TRBD1
J gene: TRBJ1-2
V gene: TRBV28
CDR3 protein: CASSTTGTGNYGYTF
CDR3 DNA: TGTGCCAGCAGCACTACCGGGACAGGAAACTATGGCTACACCTTC

clone size: few
D gene: TRBD2
J gene: TRBJ2-5
V gene: TRBV5-8
CDR3 protein: CASSPGTSGGIETQYF
CDR3 DNA: TGTGCCAGCAGCCCTGGGACTAGCGGGGGAATAGAGACCCAGTACTTC

clone size: .
D gene: .
J gene: TRBJ2-1
V gene: TRBV19
CDR3 protein: CASSIIQEPPNEQFF
CDR3 DNA: TGTGCCAGTAGTATTATTCAGGAACCCCCCAATGAGCAGTTCTTC

clone size: .
D gene: TRBD1
J gene: TRBJ2-7
V gene: TRBV5-1
CDR3 protein: CASSATTGDYEQYF
CDR3 DNA: TGCGCCAGCAGCGCAACGACAGGGGACTACGAGCAGTACTTC

clone size: .
D gene: TRBD1
J gene: TRBJ2-6
V gene: TRBV5-1
CDR3 protein: CASSRGQFSGANVLTF
CDR3 DNA: TGCGCCAGCAGCCGGGGACAGTTCTCTGGGGCCAACGTCCTGACTTTC

clone size: few
D gene: .
J gene: TRBJ2-2
V gene: TRBV10-3
CDR3 protein: CATELPLNTGELFF
CDR3 DNA: TGTGCCACCGAACTCCCCTTGAACACCGGGGAGCTGTTTTTT

clone size: .
D gene: TRBD1
J gene: TRBJ2-7
V gene: TRBV19
CDR3 protein: CASKNRGSYEQYF
CDR3 DNA: TGTGCCAGTAAAAACAGGGGTTCCTACGAGCAGTACTTC

clone size: .
D gene: TRBD2
J gene: TRBJ2-3
V gene: TRBV11-2
CDR3 protein: CASSLDAGVTDTQYF
CDR3 DNA: TGTGCCAGCAGCTTAGATGCGGGGGTGACAGATACGCAGTATTTT

clone size: .
D gene: TRBD2
J gene: TRBJ2-1
V gene: TRBV19
CDR3 protein: CASSLSGEKQFF
CDR3 DNA: TGTGCCAGTAGTCTGAGCGGGGAAAAGCAGTTCTTC

clone size: .
D gene: TRBD1
J gene: TRBJ2-5
V gene: TRBV18
CDR3 protein: CASSPKEGQSGPQYF
CDR3 DNA: TGTGCCAGCTCACCCAAAGAGGGACAGTCTGGGCCCCAGTACTTC

clone size: .
D gene: .
J gene: TRBJ2-7
V gene: TRBV14
CDR3 protein: CASSQDQGYYEQYF
CDR3 DNA: TGTGCCAGCAGCCAAGACCAGGGGTACTACGAGCAGTACTTC

clone size: .
D gene: .
J gene: TRBJ1-5
V gene: TRBV7-2
CDR3 protein: CASSLSRDIQPQHF
CDR3 DNA: TGTGCCAGCAGCTTAAGTCGGGACATTCAGCCCCAGCATTTT

clone size: .
D gene: .
J gene: TRBJ2-3
V gene: TRBV18
CDR3 protein: CASSPRAGGGAATQYF
CDR3 DNA: TGTGCCAGCTCACCCCGGGCAGGTGGGGGCGCGGCTACGCAGTATTTT

clone size: .
D gene: .
J gene: TRBJ2-7
V gene: TRBV25-1
CDR3 protein: CASSESGRASYEQYF
CDR3 DNA: TGTGCCAGCAGTGAATCAGGCAGGGCCTCCTACGAGCAGTACTTC

clone size: few
D gene: TRBD1
J gene: TRBJ2-3
V gene: TRBV7-9
CDR3 protein: CASSPKFGTGDTQYF
CDR3 DNA: TGTGCCAGCAGCCCGAAGTTCGGGACAGGGGATACGCAGTATTTT

clone size: .
D gene: TRBD1
J gene: TRBJ2-3
V gene: TRBV29-1
CDR3 protein: CSVVTGGITDTQYF
CDR3 DNA: TGCAGCGTTGTTACAGGGGGCATCACAGATACGCAGTATTTT

clone size: .
D gene: TRBD2
J gene: TRBJ2-3
V gene: TRBV2
CDR3 protein: CASRGLAGSTDTQYF
CDR3 DNA: TGTGCCAGCAGGGGACTAGCGGGAAGCACAGATACGCAGTATTTT

clone size: .
D gene: .
J gene: TRBJ1-1
V gene: TRBV27
CDR3 protein: CASSLSTGGSFTEAFF
CDR3 DNA: TGTGCCAGCAGTTTATCGACCGGGGGATCGTTCACTGAAGCTTTCTTT

clone size: .
D gene: TRBD2
J gene: TRBJ2-2
V gene: TRBV9
CDR3 protein: CASSVERGGPQTGELFF
CDR3 DNA: TGTGCCAGCAGCGTGGAGCGGGGGGGCCCCCAGACCGGGGAGCTGTTTTTT

clone size: .
D gene: TRBD2
J gene: TRBJ2-7
V gene: TRBV4-3
CDR3 protein: CASSQGPLAGSYEQYF
CDR3 DNA: TGCGCCAGCAGCCAAGGCCCCCTAGCGGGGTCCTACGAGCAGTACTTC